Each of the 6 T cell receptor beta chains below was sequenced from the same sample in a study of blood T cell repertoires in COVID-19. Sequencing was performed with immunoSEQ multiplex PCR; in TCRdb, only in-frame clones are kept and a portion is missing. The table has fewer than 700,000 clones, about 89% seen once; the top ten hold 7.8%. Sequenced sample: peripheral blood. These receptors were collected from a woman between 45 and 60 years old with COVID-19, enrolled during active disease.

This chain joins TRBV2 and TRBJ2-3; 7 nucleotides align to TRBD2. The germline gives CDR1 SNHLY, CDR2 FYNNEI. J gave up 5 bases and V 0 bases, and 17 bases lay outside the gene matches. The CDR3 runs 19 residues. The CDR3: CASSEAPLGGSGDQDTQYF. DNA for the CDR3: TGTGCCAGCAGTGAAGCTCCGCTCGGTGGGAGCGGGGATCAAGATACGCAGTATTTT. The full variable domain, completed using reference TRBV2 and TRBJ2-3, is EPEVTQTPSHQVTQMGQEVILRCVPISNHLYFYWYRQILGQKVEFLVSFYNNEISEKSEIFDDQFSVERPDGSNFTLKIRSTKLEDSAMYFCASSEAPLGGSGDQDTQYFGPGTRLTVL.

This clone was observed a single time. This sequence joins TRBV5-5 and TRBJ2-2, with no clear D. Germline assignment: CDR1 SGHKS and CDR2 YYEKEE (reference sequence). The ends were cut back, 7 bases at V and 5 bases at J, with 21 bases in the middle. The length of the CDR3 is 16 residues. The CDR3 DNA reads TGTGCCAGCCTGCCGGTGGCCGACCGAGGAACCGGGGAGCTGTTTTTT. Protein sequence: CASLPVADRGTGELFF.

The CDR3 nucleotides read TGTGCCACCAGTGATTTCAGGGGAAGGGAGCAGTACTTC. Protein: CATSDFRGREQYF. V and J are TRBV24-1 and TRBJ2-7; weak D call: TRBD1 (6 bases). The germline V and J ends were trimmed by 1 base and 7 bases, with 10 bases remaining between them. Germline V gene data show CDR1 as KGHDR and CDR2 as SFDVKD. This CDR3 comprises 13 residues.

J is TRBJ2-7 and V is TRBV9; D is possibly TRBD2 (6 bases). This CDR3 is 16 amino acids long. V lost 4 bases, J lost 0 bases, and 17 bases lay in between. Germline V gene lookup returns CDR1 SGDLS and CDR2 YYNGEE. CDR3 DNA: TGTGCCAGCAGCCCCTCGGGACTTACGAGCTCCTACGAGCAGTACTTC. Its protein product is CASSPSGLTSSYEQYF. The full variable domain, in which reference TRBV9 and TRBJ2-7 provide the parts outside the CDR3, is DSGVTQTPKHLITATGQRVTLRCSPRSGDLSVYWYQQSLDQGLQFLIQYYNGEERAKGNILERFSAQQFPDLHSELNLSSLELGDSALYFCASSPSGLTSSYEQYFGPGTRLTVT.

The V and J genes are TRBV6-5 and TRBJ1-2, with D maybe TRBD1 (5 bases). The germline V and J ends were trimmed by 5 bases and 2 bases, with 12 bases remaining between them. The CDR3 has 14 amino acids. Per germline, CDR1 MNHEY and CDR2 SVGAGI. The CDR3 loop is CASSTRQRNYGYTF. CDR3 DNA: TGTGCCAGCAGTACCCGACAGAGAAACTATGGCTACACCTTC.

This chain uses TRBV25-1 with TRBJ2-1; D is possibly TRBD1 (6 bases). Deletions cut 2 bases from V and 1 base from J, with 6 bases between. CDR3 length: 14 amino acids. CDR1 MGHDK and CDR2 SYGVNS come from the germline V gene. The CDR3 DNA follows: TGTGCCAGCAGTGAAAGGGGGTCCTACAATGAGCAGTTCTTC. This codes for CASSERGSYNEQFF.